Listed below are T cell receptor beta chains from one sample, sequenced in a study of identical twins. Each CDR3 protein is one row after TCRdb ran MiXCR on the 5' RACE reads. The sample has hundreds of thousands of distinct CDR3 sequences, around 12% seen once. The same data also went into a second study, on yellow fever vaccine responses in identical twins.

The material sequenced was PBMCs. Receptor source: a young woman in good health. CDR3s include the opening cysteine and the closing phenylalanine or tryptophan. A D gene is named only where the DNA matches it firmly. A clone size is listed for some rows: how often the clone was seen (once, few, many), or a class if it is expanded.

D gene: TRBD1
J gene: TRBJ2-5
V gene: TRBV7-9
clone size: -
CDR3 DNA: TGTGCCAGCAGCCGGGACAGTAATTTCTGGACCCAGTACTTC
CDR3 protein: CASSRDSNFWTQYF

D gene: -
J gene: TRBJ2-7
V gene: TRBV9
clone size: many
CDR3 DNA: TGTGCCAGCAGCGTAGCCGCGAACTCCTACGAGCAGTACTTC
CDR3 protein: CASSVAANSYEQYF

D gene: TRBD2
J gene: TRBJ2-5
V gene: TRBV7-8
clone size: -
CDR3 DNA: TGTGCCAGCAGCTTCACCGGGACTAGCGGGGAGGCCCAGTACTTC
CDR3 protein: CASSFTGTSGEAQYF

D gene: -
J gene: TRBJ2-1
V gene: TRBV7-6
clone size: few
CDR3 DNA: TGTGCCAGCAGCTTAGAGACGGGGTATGAGCAGTTCTTC
CDR3 protein: CASSLETGYEQFF

D gene: -
J gene: TRBJ1-2
V gene: TRBV12-5
clone size: -
CDR3 DNA: TGTGCTAGTGGTTTGGTAGGTGGAGGTCGGCGCGTGAGCTACACCTTC
CDR3 protein: CASGLVGGGRRVSYTF

D gene: -
J gene: TRBJ1-1
V gene: TRBV5-1
clone size: few
CDR3 DNA: TGCGCCACCTCGTTAACGGGCAGATGGGAAGCTTTCTTT
CDR3 protein: CATSLTGRWEAFF

D gene: TRBD1
J gene: TRBJ2-1
V gene: TRBV2
clone size: few
CDR3 DNA: TGTGCCAGCGCCGACAGGGTCACCTACAATGAGCAGTTCTTC
CDR3 protein: CASADRVTYNEQFF

D gene: TRBD2
J gene: TRBJ2-1
V gene: TRBV5-1
clone size: few
CDR3 DNA: TGCGCCAGCGTCGAAGCGGGGGGGCCCTACAATGAGCAGTTCTTC
CDR3 protein: CASVEAGGPYNEQFF

D gene: TRBD2
J gene: TRBJ2-5
V gene: TRBV7-8
clone size: -
CDR3 DNA: TGTGCCAGCAGCCAAACCCGGACTAGCGGGGGGGCTTTCCAAGAGACCCAGTACTTC
CDR3 protein: CASSQTRTSGGAFQETQYF

D gene: -
J gene: TRBJ2-1
V gene: TRBV29-1
clone size: -
CDR3 DNA: TGCAGCGTCCCAACAGGAAGCTCCTACAACGAGCAGTTCTTC
CDR3 protein: CSVPTGSSYNEQFF

D gene: TRBD1
J gene: TRBJ1-5
V gene: TRBV15
clone size: -
CDR3 DNA: TGTGCCACCAGCAACCGACAGGGGCGTAGTCAGCCCCAGCATTTT
CDR3 protein: CATSNRQGRSQPQHF

D gene: -
J gene: TRBJ2-3
V gene: TRBV18
clone size: few
CDR3 DNA: TGTGCCAGCTCACCACCGGGGCTAGCGAGTGCAGATACGCAGTATTTT
CDR3 protein: CASSPPGLASADTQYF

D gene: -
J gene: TRBJ2-7
V gene: TRBV2
clone size: few
CDR3 DNA: TGTGCCAGCAGTGAGGCCAGGGATCTTTTCGAGCAGTACTTC
CDR3 protein: CASSEARDLFEQYF

D gene: -
J gene: TRBJ2-5
V gene: TRBV21-1
clone size: -
CDR3 DNA: TGTGCCAGCAGTCCTTACCGATTCCCTAGCGGGGGGGTGGGGACCCAGTACTTC
CDR3 protein: CASSPYRFPSGGVGTQYF

D gene: TRBD1
J gene: TRBJ2-6
V gene: TRBV12-3/TRBV12-4
clone size: -
CDR3 DNA: TGTGCCAGCAGTCAGGGACAGGGGGCAGGTGGGGCCAACGTCCTGACTTTC
CDR3 protein: CASSQGQGAGGANVLTF

D gene: -
J gene: TRBJ1-2
V gene: TRBV4-1
clone size: few
CDR3 DNA: TGCGCCAGCAGCCAAGATACAGCCGGCAACTATGGCTACACCTTC
CDR3 protein: CASSQDTAGNYGYTF

D gene: -
J gene: TRBJ2-1
V gene: TRBV2
clone size: few
CDR3 DNA: TGTGCCAGCAATTCACAGGGACTCGTCAATGAGCAGTTCTTC
CDR3 protein: CASNSQGLVNEQFF

D gene: -
J gene: TRBJ2-1
V gene: TRBV6-1
clone size: -
CDR3 DNA: TGTGCCAGCAGTACGGGGGCCGCATCGGGTGAGCAGTTCTTC
CDR3 protein: CASSTGAASGEQFF

D gene: TRBD1
J gene: TRBJ1-1
V gene: TRBV15
clone size: few
CDR3 DNA: TGTGCCACCAGCAGAGATTACGACAGGGAACGCACTGAAGCTTTCTTT
CDR3 protein: CATSRDYDRERTEAFF

D gene: TRBD1
J gene: TRBJ2-1
V gene: TRBV29-1
clone size: -
CDR3 DNA: TGCAGCGGAGCACCCGGGACAGTGAGCTCCTACAATGAGCAGTTCTTC
CDR3 protein: CSGAPGTVSSYNEQFF

D gene: -
J gene: TRBJ1-2
V gene: TRBV11-2
clone size: -
CDR3 DNA: TGTGCCAGCAGCTTAACAGGGTTAAATGGCTACACCTTC
CDR3 protein: CASSLTGLNGYTF

D gene: -
J gene: TRBJ2-7
V gene: TRBV20-1
clone size: -
CDR3 DNA: TGCAGTGTCATTGGGCTAGCGAGTTACGAGCAGTACTTC
CDR3 protein: CSVIGLASYEQYF

D gene: -
J gene: TRBJ2-1
V gene: TRBV20-1
clone size: -
CDR3 DNA: TGCAGTGCTAGAGATGGGGCAGGGTACGCCTACAATGAGCAGTTCTTC
CDR3 protein: CSARDGAGYAYNEQFF

D gene: -
J gene: TRBJ2-7
V gene: TRBV6-5
clone size: -
CDR3 DNA: TGTGCCAGCAGTTACTCGAGGGACACCTACGAGCAGTACTTC
CDR3 protein: CASSYSRDTYEQYF

D gene: TRBD2
J gene: TRBJ2-7
V gene: TRBV6-1
clone size: few
CDR3 DNA: TGTGCCAGCATAGCGGGTTTTGGGTACGAGCAGTACTTC
CDR3 protein: CASIAGFGYEQYF

D gene: TRBD1
J gene: TRBJ1-1
V gene: TRBV2
clone size: -
CDR3 DNA: TGTGCCAGCAGCGTACTGGAGGGACAGGCTGAAGCTTTCTTT
CDR3 protein: CASSVLEGQAEAFF

D gene: TRBD2
J gene: TRBJ2-1
V gene: TRBV7-9
clone size: few
CDR3 DNA: TGTGCCAGCAGCTTCCTAGCGGGTCACAATGAGCAGTTCTTC
CDR3 protein: CASSFLAGHNEQFF

D gene: -
J gene: TRBJ2-5
V gene: TRBV2
clone size: -
CDR3 DNA: TGTGCCAGCGGGGACTTGGGAGAGACCCAGTACTTC
CDR3 protein: CASGDLGETQYF

D gene: TRBD1
J gene: TRBJ2-2
V gene: TRBV9
clone size: -
CDR3 DNA: TGTGCCAGCAGCGCCGGAACAGGGGAAACCGGGGAGCTGTTTTTT
CDR3 protein: CASSAGTGETGELFF

D gene: -
J gene: TRBJ2-1
V gene: TRBV21-1
clone size: -
CDR3 DNA: TGTGCCAGCAGCAAACTACTAGCGGGAGGGTGGAGCTCCTACAATGAGCAGTTCTTC
CDR3 protein: CASSKLLAGGWSSYNEQFF

D gene: TRBD1
J gene: TRBJ2-5
V gene: TRBV27
clone size: -
CDR3 DNA: TGTGCCAGCACCCCAGGGACAGGCCTCCGGGAGACCCAGTACTTC
CDR3 protein: CASTPGTGLRETQYF

D gene: TRBD1
J gene: TRBJ2-5
V gene: TRBV27
clone size: -
CDR3 DNA: TGTGCCAGCAGTCCGGCTGACAGGGGCCAAGAGACCCAGTACTTC
CDR3 protein: CASSPADRGQETQYF

D gene: TRBD2
J gene: TRBJ2-1
V gene: TRBV4-1
clone size: many
CDR3 DNA: TGCGCCAGCAGCCCACCTAATAGCGGGGGGGCGGGTGAGCAGTTCTTC
CDR3 protein: CASSPPNSGGAGEQFF

D gene: TRBD1
J gene: TRBJ2-3
V gene: TRBV25-1
clone size: few
CDR3 DNA: TGTGCCAGCTGCCCGGGACAGACTAGCACAGATACGCAGTATTTT
CDR3 protein: CASCPGQTSTDTQYF

D gene: TRBD2
J gene: TRBJ2-3
V gene: TRBV5-1
clone size: few
CDR3 DNA: TGCGCCAGCAGCTTGGGAGCTCTAGCGGATAGCACAGATACGCAGTATTTT
CDR3 protein: CASSLGALADSTDTQYF

D gene: -
J gene: TRBJ1-1
V gene: TRBV25-1
clone size: few
CDR3 DNA: TGTGCCAGCAGTGAGGGACTCCCCAGGGACGCTGAAGCTTTCTTT
CDR3 protein: CASSEGLPRDAEAFF

D gene: -
J gene: TRBJ1-5
V gene: TRBV3-1
clone size: many
CDR3 DNA: TGTGCCAGCAGCCAGTGGCAAGGGGATCAGCCCCAGCATTTT
CDR3 protein: CASSQWQGDQPQHF

D gene: TRBD1
J gene: TRBJ2-3
V gene: TRBV10-3
clone size: -
CDR3 DNA: TGTGCCAGCTGTAGACAGGGATCCACAGATACGCAGTATTTT
CDR3 protein: CASCRQGSTDTQYF

D gene: TRBD2
J gene: TRBJ2-7
V gene: TRBV5-1
clone size: few
CDR3 DNA: TGCGCCAGCAGCGGAGGGCTAGCGGGAGGACCTACCTCCTACGAGCAGTACTTC
CDR3 protein: CASSGGLAGGPTSYEQYF

D gene: TRBD2
J gene: TRBJ2-7
V gene: TRBV15
clone size: -
CDR3 DNA: TGTGCCACCAGCAGAGATGTTGGCGGACAGACGCACGGGCTAGCGGGAGAAGGCGAGCAGTACTTC
CDR3 protein: CATSRDVGGQTHGLAGEGEQYF

D gene: TRBD2
J gene: TRBJ2-1
V gene: TRBV15
clone size: few
CDR3 DNA: TGTGCCACTCCGCGGGGGTACTACAATGAGCAGTTCTTC
CDR3 protein: CATPRGYYNEQFF

D gene: TRBD1
J gene: TRBJ2-2
V gene: TRBV2
clone size: -
CDR3 DNA: TGTGTGGGGGACAGGGAGGAAACCGGGGAGCTGTTTTTT
CDR3 protein: CVGDREETGELFF

D gene: -
J gene: TRBJ1-1
V gene: TRBV6-1
clone size: few
CDR3 DNA: TGTGCCAGCAGGGCCTCAGGAGGGGATACTGAAGCTTTCTTT
CDR3 protein: CASRASGGDTEAFF

D gene: -
J gene: TRBJ2-1
V gene: TRBV3-1
clone size: few
CDR3 DNA: TGTGCCAGCAGCCTGACCGGGTGGTGGAGCTCCTACAATGAGCAGTTCTTC
CDR3 protein: CASSLTGWWSSYNEQFF

D gene: -
J gene: TRBJ1-6
V gene: TRBV7-9
clone size: -
CDR3 DNA: TGTGCCAGCGCACAGGAGGATTCACCCCTCCACTTT
CDR3 protein: CASAQEDSPLHF

D gene: -
J gene: TRBJ2-1
V gene: TRBV7-9
clone size: few
CDR3 DNA: TGTGCCAGCAGTCAGCAGGGGTACGGGAATGAGCAGTTCTTC
CDR3 protein: CASSQQGYGNEQFF

D gene: -
J gene: TRBJ2-1
V gene: TRBV27
clone size: -
CDR3 DNA: TGTGCCAGCAGTTTCGCAGGGAACTACAATGAGCAGTTCTTC
CDR3 protein: CASSFAGNYNEQFF

D gene: TRBD2
J gene: TRBJ2-2
V gene: TRBV5-5
clone size: -
CDR3 DNA: TGTGCCAGCAGCTTGGCTTTGCGGGGGGGATACACCGGGGAGCTGTTTTTT
CDR3 protein: CASSLALRGGYTGELFF

D gene: TRBD1
J gene: TRBJ2-2
V gene: TRBV6-5
clone size: few
CDR3 DNA: TGTGCCAGCAGTTTATTGAGCTGGACAGGAAGAGGCGGGGAGCTGTTTTTT
CDR3 protein: CASSLLSWTGRGGELFF

D gene: TRBD1
J gene: TRBJ2-7
V gene: TRBV13
clone size: -
CDR3 DNA: TGTGCCAGCACCCTATTGGGACAGGGGATCCACGAGCAGTACTTC
CDR3 protein: CASTLLGQGIHEQYF

D gene: TRBD2
J gene: TRBJ2-3
V gene: TRBV11-2
clone size: few
CDR3 DNA: TGTGCCAGCAGCATCCGGACTAGCGGGGGGCCCCCTTACACAGATACGCAGTATTTT
CDR3 protein: CASSIRTSGGPPYTDTQYF

D gene: TRBD2
J gene: TRBJ2-3
V gene: TRBV3-1
clone size: many
CDR3 DNA: TGTGCCAGCAGCCATCTAGCGGGGGCGGGGGATACGCAGTATTTT
CDR3 protein: CASSHLAGAGDTQYF

D gene: -
J gene: TRBJ2-7
V gene: TRBV15
clone size: -
CDR3 DNA: TGTGCCACCAGCAGGAGGCTAGATCACGAGCAGTACTTC
CDR3 protein: CATSRRLDHEQYF

D gene: TRBD2
J gene: TRBJ2-1
V gene: TRBV13
clone size: few
CDR3 DNA: TGTGCCAGCAGCTTTGAACGGGGGGCCTACAATGAGCAGTTCTTC
CDR3 protein: CASSFERGAYNEQFF

D gene: -
J gene: TRBJ1-2
V gene: TRBV9
clone size: many
CDR3 DNA: TGTGCCAGCAGCGGCCTGGGCTACACCTTC
CDR3 protein: CASSGLGYTF

D gene: TRBD2
J gene: TRBJ2-7
V gene: TRBV18
clone size: -
CDR3 DNA: TGTGCCAGCTCACATTCGGGACTAGCTATGCACGAGCAGTACTTC
CDR3 protein: CASSHSGLAMHEQYF

D gene: -
J gene: TRBJ2-4
V gene: TRBV20-1
clone size: few
CDR3 DNA: TGCAGTGCTAGAGAAGGGGGGCGTCTGGACATTCAGTACTTC
CDR3 protein: CSAREGGRLDIQYF